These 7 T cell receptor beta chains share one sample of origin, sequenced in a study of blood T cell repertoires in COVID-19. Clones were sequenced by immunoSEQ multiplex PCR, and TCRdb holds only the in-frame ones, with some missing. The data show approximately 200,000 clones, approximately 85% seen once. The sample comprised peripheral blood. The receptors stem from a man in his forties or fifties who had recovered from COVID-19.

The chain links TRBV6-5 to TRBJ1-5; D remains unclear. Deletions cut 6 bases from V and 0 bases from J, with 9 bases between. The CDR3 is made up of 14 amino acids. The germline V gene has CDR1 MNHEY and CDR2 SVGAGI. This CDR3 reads CASRSTYSNQPQHF. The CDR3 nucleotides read TGTGCCAGCAGGTCTACGTATAGCAATCAGCCCCAGCATTTT.

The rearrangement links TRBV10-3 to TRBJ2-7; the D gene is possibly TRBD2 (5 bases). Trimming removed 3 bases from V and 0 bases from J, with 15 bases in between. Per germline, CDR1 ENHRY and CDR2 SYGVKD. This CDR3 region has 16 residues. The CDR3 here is CAISDPSGLVSYEQYF. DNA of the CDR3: TGTGCCATCAGTGACCCATCCGGACTCGTCTCCTACGAGCAGTACTTC.

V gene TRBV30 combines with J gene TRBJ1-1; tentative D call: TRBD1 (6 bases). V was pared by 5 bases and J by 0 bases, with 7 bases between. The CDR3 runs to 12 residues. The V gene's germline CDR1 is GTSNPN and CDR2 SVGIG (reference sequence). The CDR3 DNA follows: TGTGCCTGGGACAGGATGAACACTGAAGCTTTCTTT. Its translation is CAWDRMNTEAFF.

Here the CDR3 DNA reads TGTGCCAGCAGTCAAGGAGGGAAAATTAGCAATCAGCCCCAGCATTTT. Its protein product is CASSQGGKISNQPQHF. The chain couples TRBV28 to TRBJ1-5; D remains ambiguous. Trimming left V 5 bases short and J 0 bases short, with 14 bases between. CDR1 and CDR2 from the germline V gene are MDHEN and SYDVKM. The CDR3 totals 16 residues.

The DNA for the CDR3 is TGTGCCAGCAGTGAAAAGGGTGGGGGACTCCAGCATTTT. The encoded protein is CASSEKGGGLQHF. The J gene is TRBJ1-5, the V gene TRBV6-1; a weak D match, TRBD1 (5 bases). The CDR3 has 13 residues. V lost 2 bases and J lost 12, with 14 bases in between. Germline-derived CDR1 and CDR2 are MNHNS and SASEGT.

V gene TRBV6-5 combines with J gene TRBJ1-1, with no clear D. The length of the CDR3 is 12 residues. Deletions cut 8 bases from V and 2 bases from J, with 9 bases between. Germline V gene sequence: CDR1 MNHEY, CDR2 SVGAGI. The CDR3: CASRQANTEAFF. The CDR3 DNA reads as TGTGCCAGCCGTCAGGCTAACACTGAAGCTTTCTTT.

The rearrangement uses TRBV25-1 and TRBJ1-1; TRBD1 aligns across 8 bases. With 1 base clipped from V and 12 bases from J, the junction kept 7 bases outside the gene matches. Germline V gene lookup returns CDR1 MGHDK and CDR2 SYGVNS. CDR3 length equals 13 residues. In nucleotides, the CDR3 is TGTGCCAGCAGTGAATTGGACAGGGAGGTAACTTTCTTT. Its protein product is CASSELDREVTFF.